This is a list of T cell receptor beta chains from one sample in a study of T-cell reconstitution after alpha-beta-depleted transplantation in children. TCRdb re-analysed the PCR reads in MiXCR, keeping a single row per CDR3 protein. The sample comprises a few hundred thousand distinct CDR3 sequences, roughly 25% of which are singletons, and roughly 9.7% rests with the top ten. The specimen was PBMCs, mostly from graft donor cells, collected 180 days after TCRalphabeta/CD19-depleted stem cell transplant. The origin of the receptors is a male patient between 5 and 17 years old who had a stem cell transplant for acute lymphoblastic leukemia, so the T cells may come from the graft donor. The CDR3 runs from the conserved cysteine through the conserved F or W. A D gene is named only where the DNA matches it firmly. Clone size, where shown, is once, few, many, or a class for clones that have expanded.

V	D	J	size	DNA	CDR3
TRBV10-1	.	TRBJ2-2	.	TGCGCCAGCAGTGAGAATTGGGGCAGGGGTCCCGGGGAGCTGTTTTTT	CASSENWGRGPGELFF
TRBV2	TRBD1	TRBJ1-5	once	TGTGCCAGCAGTGACAGGGGGCTCAGCAATCAGCCCCAGCATTTT	CASSDRGLSNQPQHF
TRBV29-1	.	TRBJ1-1	few	TGCAGCGTTGACAGGATGAACACTGAAGCTTTCTTT	CSVDRMNTEAFF
TRBV5-1	.	TRBJ1-2	few	TGCGCCAGCAGCTTTTTAAAGGGTACTCCCTATGGCTACACCTTC	CASSFLKGTPYGYTF
TRBV5-4	.	TRBJ2-3	.	TGTGCCAGCAGCGCCTTACTAGCCCAGTCTAGCACAGATACGCAGTATTTT	CASSALLAQSSTDTQYF
TRBV29-1	.	TRBJ1-2	.	TGCAGCGTTGAAGACCCCCCGGGAGGAGGCTACACCTTC	CSVEDPPGGGYTF
TRBV7-6	.	TRBJ2-7	.	TGTGCCAGCAGCTTAGCCCAGGGACGCCCCTACGAGCAGTACTTC	CASSLAQGRPYEQYF
TRBV7-3	.	TRBJ2-2	.	TGTGCCAGCAATATTAGCGGTGCCGGGGAGCTGTTTTTT	CASNISGAGELFF
TRBV27	TRBD1	TRBJ2-3	.	TGTGCCAGCAGTTACTTACAGGGGGCCGGAGATACGCAGTATTTT	CASSYLQGAGDTQYF
TRBV21-1	.	TRBJ2-7	.	TGTGCCAGCAGCAAGTCTAAAGCTTCCTACGAGCAGTACTTC	CASSKSKASYEQYF
TRBV6-1	TRBD1	TRBJ1-1	.	TGTGCCACAGCGGACAGGGTTATGGGGAACACTGAAGCTTTCTTT	CATADRVMGNTEAFF
TRBV7-9	TRBD2	TRBJ2-7	.	TGTGCCAGCAGCTCCTCCGTAGCGGGAGTAGTTGTCTACGAGCAGTACTTC	CASSSSVAGVVVYEQYF
TRBV5-1	.	TRBJ2-2	.	TGCGCCAGCAGCTTGTTCATCTTCAACACCGGGGAGCTGTTTTTT	CASSLFIFNTGELFF
TRBV29-1	.	TRBJ2-2	few	TGCAGCGTTGAAGAAGGGAGGTCGAACACCGGGGAGCTGTTTTTT	CSVEEGRSNTGELFF
TRBV5-1	TRBD1	TRBJ2-1	.	TGCGCCAGCAGCTTGGTCGACAGGGGGTCATACAATGAGCAGTTCTTC	CASSLVDRGSYNEQFF
TRBV27	.	TRBJ1-2	.	TGTGCCAGCAGTTTTTCCCCGGGGGGGGTCTATGGCTACACCTTC	CASSFSPGGVYGYTF
TRBV11-2	TRBD2	TRBJ2-1	.	TGTGCCAGCAGCTTAGAGAGCGGGAGTGTTTTAAGCTCCTACAATGAGCAGTTCTTC	CASSLESGSVLSSYNEQFF
TRBV18	.	TRBJ1-5	.	TGTGCCAGCTCACCACACAGCCGGCAGCCCCAGCATTTT	CASSPHSRQPQHF
TRBV5-1	.	TRBJ2-3	once	TGCGCCAGCAGCCCCCCCAGGTTGGTAGGGGCAGATACGCAGTATTTT	CASSPPRLVGADTQYF
TRBV5-1	.	TRBJ2-7	once	TGCGCCAGCAGCCTACTAGTTTACGCCGAGCAGTACTTC	CASSLLVYAEQYF
TRBV4-1	.	TRBJ2-5	.	TGCGCCTCCCGGAGCACCAGAGCATGGGAGACCCAGTACTTC	CASRSTRAWETQYF
TRBV27	.	TRBJ1-1	.	TGTGCCAGCCGGGACACCCAAAGGGGAGCTTTCTTT	CASRDTQRGAFF
TRBV11-2	TRBD2	TRBJ2-1	few	TGTGCCAGCAGCTTAGGAGGAGCGGGATACCTCTCCTACAATGAGCAGTTCTTC	CASSLGGAGYLSYNEQFF
TRBV10-1	TRBD1	TRBJ2-7	few	TGCGCCAGCAGTGAATTCCCGGACAGGGGAACCTACGAGCAGTACTTC	CASSEFPDRGTYEQYF
TRBV6-4	TRBD1	TRBJ2-1	.	TGTGCCAGCAGTGACTCGGGGACAGGGGGCAATGAGCAGTTCTTC	CASSDSGTGGNEQFF
TRBV7-9	.	TRBJ2-7	once	.	CAGSPWATYPCEQYF
TRBV20-1	.	TRBJ2-1	many	TGCAGTGCAACGGGGTTAGCCCACAATGAGCAGTTCTTC	CSATGLAHNEQFF
TRBV27	TRBD1	TRBJ2-7	.	TGTGCCAGCAGTTTCAACCGGGACAGGGGGCTCCTATACGAGCAGTACTTC	CASSFNRDRGLLYEQYF
TRBV5-1	TRBD2	TRBJ2-5	once	TGCGCCAGCAGCTTGACTAGCTTGACTAGCGGAGGAGGGACCCAGTACTTC	CASSLTSLTSGGGTQYF
TRBV5-1	.	TRBJ1-1	.	TGCGCCAGCAGCCCGGCCGGGACCGCCACTGAAGCTTTCTTT	CASSPAGTATEAFF
TRBV24-1	TRBD1	TRBJ1-5	.	TGTGCCACCAGTGATCCTGAACAGGGGGGCAATCAGCCCCAGCATTTT	CATSDPEQGGNQPQHF
TRBV6-5	.	TRBJ1-3	.	TGTGCCAGCAGTTACTTACCAGGGGATTCCGGAAACACCATATATTTT	CASSYLPGDSGNTIYF
TRBV5-1	TRBD2	TRBJ2-3	few	TGCGCCAGCAGCTCGCCACTAGCGCCAGATACGCAGTATTTT	CASSSPLAPDTQYF